A selection of T cell receptor beta chains follows, all from one sample in a study of CD8 T cells in ankylosing spondylitis. TCRdb redid the calling of the 5' RACE reads with MiXCR, one entry per CDR3 protein. The sample has 150,000 to 200,000 distinct CDR3 sequences; 9.5% to 13% are singletons. The sample comprised blood, either unsorted or a sorted T cell fraction (not recorded which). The receptors were sampled from a male donor with ankylosing spondylitis or in good health (not recorded which). The CDR3 runs from the conserved cysteine through the conserved F or W. The D gene is left open where the match is weak. The size of a clone is reported for some rows only, either as once, few or many, or as a class for expanded clones.

j_call clone_size d_call v_call cdr3_nt cdr3_aa
TRBJ2-5 many - TRBV9 TGTGCCAGCAGCGTAGGTGTTGGAGAGACCCAGTACTTC CASSVGVGETQYF
TRBJ2-1 - TRBD2 TRBV6-1 TGTGCCAGCAGCGACGTGACTAGCGGGTTTAACAATGAGCAGTTCTTC CASSDVTSGFNNEQFF
TRBJ2-5 many - TRBV20-1 TGCAGTGCTAGACTGGGGGGACACGGGGAGACCCAGTACTTC CSARLGGHGETQYF
TRBJ2-7 few TRBD1 TRBV24-1 TGTGCCACCAGTGACGGACAGGGGAATACCTACGAGCAGTACTTC CATSDGQGNTYEQYF
TRBJ1-1 - - TRBV7-6 TGTGCCAGCAGCTTAGGGTCGGCGGCGGGGGACACTGAAGCTTTCTTT CASSLGSAAGDTEAFF
TRBJ1-5 many TRBD1 TRBV12-3/TRBV12-4 TGTGCCAGCAGGACCGGGACAGTAAAACAGCCCCAGCATTTT CASRTGTVKQPQHF
TRBJ1-5 many - TRBV5-1 TGCGCCAGCAGCTTGGGGCTTAGCAATCAGCCCCAGCATTTT CASSLGLSNQPQHF
TRBJ2-5 few TRBD1 TRBV27 TGTGCCAGCAGTTTAGGGACAGGGGTAGCGGAGACCCAGTACTTC CASSLGTGVAETQYF
TRBJ1-1 few - TRBV14 TGTGCCAGCAGCCAGATGACCATGACTTCCGGGCCTCAATGGAACACTGAAGCTTTCTTT CASSQMTMTSGPQWNTEAFF
TRBJ2-3 many - TRBV12-3/TRBV12-4 TGTGCCAGCCGAACTAGCACCAGCACAGATACGCAGTATTTT CASRTSTSTDTQYF
TRBJ1-1 many - TRBV24-1 TGTGCCACCAGTGATTTCTGGGGTTCTGAAGCTTTCTTT CATSDFWGSEAFF
TRBJ2-7 few - TRBV6-1 TGTGCCAGCAGTCTTCTTAGAGGCAATGCCTACGAGCAGTACTTC CASSLLRGNAYEQYF